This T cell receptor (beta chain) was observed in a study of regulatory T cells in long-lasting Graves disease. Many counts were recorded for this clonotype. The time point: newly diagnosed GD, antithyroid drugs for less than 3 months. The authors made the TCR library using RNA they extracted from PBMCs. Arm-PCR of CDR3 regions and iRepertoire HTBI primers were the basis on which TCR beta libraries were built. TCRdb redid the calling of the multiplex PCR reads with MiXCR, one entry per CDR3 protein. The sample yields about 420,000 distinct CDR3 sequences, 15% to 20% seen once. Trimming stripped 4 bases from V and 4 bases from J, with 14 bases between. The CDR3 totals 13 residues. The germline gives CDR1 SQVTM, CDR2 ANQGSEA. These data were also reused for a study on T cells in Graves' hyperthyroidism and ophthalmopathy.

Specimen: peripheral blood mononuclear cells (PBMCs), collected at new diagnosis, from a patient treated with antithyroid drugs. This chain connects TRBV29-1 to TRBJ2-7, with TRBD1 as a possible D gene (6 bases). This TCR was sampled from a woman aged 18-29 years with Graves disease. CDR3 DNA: TGCAGCGTTGCATCCAGGGGTCCATACGAGCAGTACTTC. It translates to CSVASRGPYEQYF.